A selection of T cell receptor beta chains follows, all from one sample in a study of glioma-infiltrating T cells after dendritic cell vaccination. Here immunoSEQ multiplex PCR was the method, and the copy in TCRdb shows in-frame clones only, minus some. The sample lists 20,000 or so clones, about 90% occurring once. The sample consisted of blood, taken after dendritic cell vaccination. Every receptor here comes from a human donor with glioblastoma. Both conserved end residues are part of each CDR3. Each record gives: clone size, D gene, J gene, V gene, CDR3 protein, CDR3 DNA. D genes are given only for firm matches. Rows may omit the clone size; those that give it use once, few, many or a size class.

-,-,TRBJ1-5,TRBV4-1,CASSDDSGNQPQHF,TGCGCCAGCAGCGACGACTCCGGCAATCAGCCCCAGCATTTT
-,TRBD1,TRBJ2-5,TRBV11-2,CASSREQGAGETQYF,TGTGCCAGCAGCAGAGAACAGGGGGCTGGGGAGACCCAGTACTTC
-,TRBD2,TRBJ2-1,TRBV7-8,CASSSGLAGGQWQDEQFF,TGTGCCAGCAGCTCCGGACTAGCGGGGGGGCAATGGCAGGATGAGCAGTTCTTC
few,-,TRBJ1-2,TRBV5-4,CASSFDGNGYTF,TGTGCCAGCAGCTTCGACGGGAATGGCTACACCTTC
-,TRBD1,TRBJ1-6,TRBV5-4,CASSREGQKGSPLHF,TGTGCCAGCAGCCGGGAGGGACAGAAGGGATCCCCCCTCCACTTT
-,TRBD1,TRBJ2-7,TRBV19,CASSIETGGREQYF,TGTGCCAGTAGTATAGAGACAGGGGGGCGCGAGCAGTACTTC
-,TRBD2,TRBJ2-7,TRBV6-6,CASSYLLSAGVYEQYF,TGTGCCAGCAGTTACCTCCTTTCAGCGGGGGTTTACGAGCAGTACTTC
-,-,TRBJ2-3,TRBV7-8,CASSPGTPDTQYF,TGTGCCAGCAGCCCCGGGACACCAGATACGCAGTATTTT
-,-,TRBJ1-1,TRBV11-2,CASSTGFTEAFF,TGTGCCAGCAGCACAGGATTCACTGAAGCTTTCTTT
once,-,TRBJ2-1,TRBV11-2,CASSSLSHRDNEQFF,TGTGCCAGCAGCTCTCTCAGCCACAGGGACAATGAGCAGTTCTTC
-,-,TRBJ1-1,TRBV7-8,CASSLVRDTEAFF,TGTGCCAGCAGCTTAGTCAGGGACACTGAAGCTTTCTTT
-,-,TRBJ2-2,TRBV18,CASSPLEGGQSNTGELFF,TGTGCCAGCTCACCCCTTGAGGGTGGGCAATCGAACACCGGGGAGCTGTTTTTT
-,TRBD2,TRBJ2-1,TRBV7-2,CASSLGPSGGSNEQFF,TGTGCCAGCAGCTTAGGGCCTAGCGGGGGGAGCAATGAGCAGTTCTTC
-,TRBD1,TRBJ1-4,TRBV2,CASSEAGQPTF,TGTGCCAGCAGTGAGGCGGGACAGCCAACGTTT
-,TRBD1,TRBJ2-5,TRBV4-1,CASSQDSGTVQETQYF,TGCGCCAGCAGCCAAGACTCGGGGACAGTCCAAGAGACCCAGTACTTC
-,-,TRBJ2-1,TRBV18,CASSPRGQVSYNEQFF,TGTGCCAGCTCACCCCGAGGGCAGGTCTCCTACAATGAGCAGTTCTTC
-,-,TRBJ1-2,TRBV2,CASAEREQQDGYTF,TGTGCCAGCGCTGAACGGGAGCAGCAGGATGGCTACACCTTC
-,-,TRBJ2-5,TRBV4-1,CASSRSWGGQETQYF,TGCGCCAGCAGCCGCAGCTGGGGAGGTCAAGAGACCCAGTACTTC
-,-,TRBJ1-1,TRBV25-1,CASRGAVGRAFF,TGTGCCAGCAGGGGGGCAGTCGGCCGAGCTTTCTTT
-,-,TRBJ1-5,TRBV19,CASSGRGTKDQPQHF,TGTGCCAGTAGTGGCCGAGGGACAAAAGATCAGCCCCAGCATTTT
-,TRBD1,TRBJ1-5,TRBV10-3,CAIRTGDQPQHF,TGTGCCATCAGGACAGGGGATCAGCCCCAGCATTTT
-,TRBD1,TRBJ1-4,TRBV18,CASSQGAANEKLFF,TGTGCCAGCTCACAGGGGGCTGCTAATGAAAAACTGTTTTTT
once,TRBD2,TRBJ2-3,TRBV4-1,CASSQDGAGGTDTQYF,TGCGCCAGCAGCCAAGATGGGGCGGGAGGCACAGATACGCAGTATTTT
-,-,TRBJ1-2,TRBV19,CASRAANYGYTF,TGTGCCAGTAGGGCCGCCAACTATGGCTACACCTTC
-,-,TRBJ2-3,TRBV5-4,CASSSRETDTQYF,TGTGCCAGCAGCTCCAGGGAAACAGATACGCAGTATTTT
-,-,TRBJ1-2,TRBV4-1,CASSQEEGSEDTF,TGCGCCAGCAGCCAAGAGGAAGGATCTGAGGACACCTTC
-,-,TRBJ1-6,TRBV4-2,CASSQEIARGKGSPLHF,TGTGCCAGCAGCCAAGAGATAGCCAGGGGAAAAGGGTCACCCCTCCACTTT
-,TRBD1,TRBJ2-6,TRBV6-1,CATTGGAGANVLTF,TGTGCCACCACAGGGGGCGCTGGGGCCAACGTCCTGACTTTC
-,TRBD1,TRBJ1-1,TRBV7-8,CASSLRRTGTGTGEAFF,TGTGCCAGCAGCTTAAGACGAACCGGGACAGGGACGGGTGAAGCTTTCTTT
once,TRBD1,TRBJ1-3,TRBV6-1,CASQTGDGNTIYF,TGTGCCAGTCAAACAGGGGATGGAAACACCATATATTTT
-,-,TRBJ2-7,TRBV2,CASSLGLSSYEQYF,TGTGCCAGCAGCCTAGGACTGAGCTCCTACGAGCAGTACTTC
once,TRBD1,TRBJ1-5,TRBV27,CASRKGSGGNSNQPQHF,TGTGCCAGCAGAAAAGGGTCAGGGGGCAATAGCAATCAGCCCCAGCATTTT
once,-,TRBJ1-1,TRBV5-1,CASSLVAGAFEEAFF,TGCGCCAGCAGCTTGGTGGCAGGGGCCTTTGAAGAAGCTTTCTTT
-,-,TRBJ2-7,TRBV10-3,CAISEPDTSRTKQYF,TGTGCCATCAGTGAACCGGACACCTCCCGTACCAAGCAGTACTTC
-,-,TRBJ2-7,TRBV11-2,CASSLLHTYEQYF,TGTGCCAGCAGCTTATTACATACCTACGAGCAGTACTTC
-,TRBD1,TRBJ1-5,TRBV19,CASSITGGGNQPQHF,TGTGCCAGTAGTATCACAGGGGGAGGCAATCAGCCCCAGCATTTT
-,TRBD2,TRBJ2-5,TRBV4-1,CASSPLLWTSGSDQETQYF,TGCGCCAGCAGCCCACTCCTGTGGACTAGCGGCTCTGACCAAGAGACCCAGTACTTC
few,-,TRBJ2-5,TRBV4-1,CASSQETQGGTQYF,TGCGCCAGCAGCCAAGAGACCCAGGGGGGGACCCAGTACTTC
-,-,TRBJ1-5,TRBV6-6,CASRPGIGSNQPQHF,TGTGCCAGCAGACCAGGGATCGGGAGCAATCAGCCCCAGCATTTT
-,-,TRBJ1-6,TRBV27,CASTSVRNSYNSPLHF,TGTGCCAGCACCTCCGTCAGGAACTCCTATAATTCACCCCTCCACTTT
-,TRBD2,TRBJ2-2,TRBV13,CASRLAGNDGELFF,TGTGCCAGCAGATTAGCGGGAAATGACGGGGAGCTGTTTTTT
-,-,TRBJ1-1,TRBV5-1,CASSVGQTEAFF,TGCGCCAGCAGCGTCGGACAGACTGAAGCTTTCTTT
-,-,TRBJ2-1,TRBV20-1,CSAATSSEQFF,TGCAGTGCCGCAACTAGCTCTGAGCAGTTCTTC
-,-,TRBJ1-1,TRBV5-6,CASSLAIGAATEAFF,TGTGCCAGCAGCTTGGCCATAGGGGCGGCCACTGAAGCTTTCTTT
-,-,TRBJ2-7,TRBV2,CASSVLYEQYF,TGTGCCAGCAGTGTTTTATACGAGCAGTACTTC
-,-,TRBJ1-1,TRBV18,CASSPPVRNTEAFF,TGTGCCAGCTCACCACCGGTCAGGAACACTGAAGCTTTCTTT
-,-,TRBJ1-5,TRBV23-1,CAGPSNQPQHF,TGCGCCGGGCCTAGCAATCAGCCCCAGCATTTT
-,TRBD1,TRBJ1-2,TRBV6-6,CASSTLTGYGYTF,TGTGCCAGCAGTACCTTGACAGGGTATGGCTACACCTTC
-,TRBD1,TRBJ1-5,TRBV2,CASRIGTGSNQPQHF,TGTGCCAGCAGGATAGGGACAGGGAGCAATCAGCCCCAGCATTTT
once,TRBD1,TRBJ2-7,TRBV7-2,CASSLDRGTYEQYF,TGTGCCAGCAGCCTGGACAGGGGAACCTACGAGCAGTACTTC
-,-,TRBJ1-1,TRBV7-2,CASSAGPNTEAFF,TGTGCCAGCAGCGCGGGTCCGAACACTGAAGCTTTCTTT
-,-,TRBJ2-1,TRBV2,CASSDTGSSYNEQFF,TGCGCCAGCAGTGATACGGGGAGCTCCTACAATGAGCAGTTCTTC
once,TRBD2,TRBJ2-3,TRBV2,CALLSWTSDLDTQYF,TGTGCCTTGCTGAGCTGGACTAGCGATTTAGATACGCAGTATTTT
-,-,TRBJ2-2,TRBV5-4,CASSLLGQGNTGELFF,TGTGCCAGCAGCTTGTTAGGGCAGGGTAACACCGGGGAGCTGTTTTTT
once,-,TRBJ1-6,TRBV30,CAWSDTVNSPLHF,TGTGCCTGGAGTGATACAGTTAATTCACCCCTCCACTTT
-,-,TRBJ1-5,TRBV6-5,CASSPDRSQPQHF,TGTGCCAGCAGTCCCGACAGATCGCAGCCCCAGCATTTT